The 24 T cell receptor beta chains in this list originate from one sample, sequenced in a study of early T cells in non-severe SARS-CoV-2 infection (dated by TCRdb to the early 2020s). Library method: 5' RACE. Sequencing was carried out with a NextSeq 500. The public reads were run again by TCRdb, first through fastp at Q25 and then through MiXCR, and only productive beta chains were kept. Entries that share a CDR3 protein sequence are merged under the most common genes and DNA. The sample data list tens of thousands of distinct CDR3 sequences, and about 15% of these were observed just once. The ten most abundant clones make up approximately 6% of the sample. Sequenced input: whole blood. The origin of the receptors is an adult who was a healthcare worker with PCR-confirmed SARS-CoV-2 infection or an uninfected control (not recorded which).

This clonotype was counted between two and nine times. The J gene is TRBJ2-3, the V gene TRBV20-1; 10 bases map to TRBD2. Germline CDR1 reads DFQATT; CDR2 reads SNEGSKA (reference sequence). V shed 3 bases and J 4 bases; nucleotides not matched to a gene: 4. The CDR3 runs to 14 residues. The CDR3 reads CSASLAGVADTQYF. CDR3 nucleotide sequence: TGCAGTGCTAGTCTAGCGGGAGTTGCAGATACGCAGTATTTT.

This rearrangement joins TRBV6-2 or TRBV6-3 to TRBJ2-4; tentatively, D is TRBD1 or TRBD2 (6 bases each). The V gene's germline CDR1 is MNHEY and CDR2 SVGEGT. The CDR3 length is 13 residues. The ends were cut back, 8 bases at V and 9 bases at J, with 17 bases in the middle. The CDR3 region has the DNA TGTGCCAGCGGAAAGGTCGGGGGCTTCATTCAGTACTTC. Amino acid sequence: CASGKVGGFIQYF.

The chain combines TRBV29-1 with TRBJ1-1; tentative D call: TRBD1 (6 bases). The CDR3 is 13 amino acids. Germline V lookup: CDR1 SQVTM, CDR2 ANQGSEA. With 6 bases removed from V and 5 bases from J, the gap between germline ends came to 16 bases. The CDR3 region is CSVLAEGGTEAFF. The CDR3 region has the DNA TGCAGCGTCCTTGCTGAGGGGGGTACTGAAGCTTTCTTT. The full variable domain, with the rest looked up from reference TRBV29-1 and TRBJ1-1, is SAVISQKPSRDICQRGTSLTIQCQVDSQVTMMFWYRQQPGQSLTLIATANQGSEATYESGFVIDKFPISRPNLTFSTLTVSNMSPEDSSIYLCSVLAEGGTEAFFGQGTRLTVV.

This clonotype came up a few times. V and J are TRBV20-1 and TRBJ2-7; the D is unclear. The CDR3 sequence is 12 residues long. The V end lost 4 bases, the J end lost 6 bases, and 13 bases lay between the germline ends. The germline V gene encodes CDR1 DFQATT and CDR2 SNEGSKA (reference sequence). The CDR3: CSAKWSLSEQYF. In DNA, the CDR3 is TGCAGTGCTAAATGGTCCCTTAGCGAGCAGTACTTC.

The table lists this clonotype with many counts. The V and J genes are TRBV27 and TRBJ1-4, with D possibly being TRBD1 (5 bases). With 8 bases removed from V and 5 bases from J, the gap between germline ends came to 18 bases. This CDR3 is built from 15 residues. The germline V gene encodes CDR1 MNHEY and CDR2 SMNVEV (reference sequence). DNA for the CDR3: TGTGCCAGCGGACGAGCCGGGACCCTGAATGAAAAACTGTTTTTT. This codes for CASGRAGTLNEKLFF.

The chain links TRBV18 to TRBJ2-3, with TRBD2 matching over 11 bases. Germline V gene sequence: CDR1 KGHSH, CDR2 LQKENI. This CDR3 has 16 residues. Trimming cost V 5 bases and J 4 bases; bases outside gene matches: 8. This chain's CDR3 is CASSGQLAGASDTQYF. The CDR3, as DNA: TGTGCCAGCTCAGGACAACTAGCGGGAGCCTCAGATACGCAGTATTTT.

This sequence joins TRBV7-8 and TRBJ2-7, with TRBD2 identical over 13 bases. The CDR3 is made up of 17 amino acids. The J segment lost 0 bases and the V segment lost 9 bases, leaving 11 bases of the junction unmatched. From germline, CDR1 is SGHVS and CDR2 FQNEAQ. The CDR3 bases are TGTGCCAGTTTACCACTAGCGGGAGGGCTAAGCTCCTACGAGCAGTACTTC. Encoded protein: CASLPLAGGLSSYEQYF.

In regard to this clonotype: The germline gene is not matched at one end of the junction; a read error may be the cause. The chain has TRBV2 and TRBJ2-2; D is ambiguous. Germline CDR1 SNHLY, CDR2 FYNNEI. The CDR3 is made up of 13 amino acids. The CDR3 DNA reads TGTACCAGCAGTGAACCGAACACCGGGGAGCTGTTTTTT. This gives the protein CTSSEPNTGELFF.

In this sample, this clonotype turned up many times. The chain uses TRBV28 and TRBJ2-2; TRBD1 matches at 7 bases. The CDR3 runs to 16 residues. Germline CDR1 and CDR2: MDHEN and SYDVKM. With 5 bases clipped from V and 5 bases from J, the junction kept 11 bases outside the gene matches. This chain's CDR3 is CASSQLLTGRTGELFF. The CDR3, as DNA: TGTGCCAGCAGTCAATTGCTGACAGGGCGGACCGGGGAGCTGTTTTTT.

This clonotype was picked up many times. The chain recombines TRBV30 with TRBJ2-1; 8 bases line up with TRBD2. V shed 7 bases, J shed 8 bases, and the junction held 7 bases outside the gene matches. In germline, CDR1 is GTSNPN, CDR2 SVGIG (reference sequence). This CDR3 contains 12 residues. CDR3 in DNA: TGTGCCTCGAGCGGGAGCGGCGATGAGCAGTTCTTC. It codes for CASSGSGDEQFF.

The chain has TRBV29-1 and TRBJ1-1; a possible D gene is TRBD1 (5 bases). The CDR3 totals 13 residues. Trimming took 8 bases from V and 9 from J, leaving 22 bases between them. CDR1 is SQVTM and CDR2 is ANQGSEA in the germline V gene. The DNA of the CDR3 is TGCAGCACGGGGGGGATGACAGCCGGGCAAGCTTTCTTT. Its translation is CSTGGMTAGQAFF.

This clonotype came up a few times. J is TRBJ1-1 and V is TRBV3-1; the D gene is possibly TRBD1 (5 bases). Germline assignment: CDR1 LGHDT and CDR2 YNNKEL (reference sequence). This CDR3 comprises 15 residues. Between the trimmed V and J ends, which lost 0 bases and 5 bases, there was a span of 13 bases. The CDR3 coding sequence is TGTGCCAGCAGCCAAGATTTTTTCGGGGGTACTGAAGCTTTCTTT. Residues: CASSQDFFGGTEAFF.

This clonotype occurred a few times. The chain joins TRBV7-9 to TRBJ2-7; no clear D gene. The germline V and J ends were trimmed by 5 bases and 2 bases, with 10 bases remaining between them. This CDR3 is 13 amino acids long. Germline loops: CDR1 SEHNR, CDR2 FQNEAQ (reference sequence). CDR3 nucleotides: TGTGCCAGCAGCCCGGGCGATACCTACGAGCAGTACTTC. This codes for CASSPGDTYEQYF.

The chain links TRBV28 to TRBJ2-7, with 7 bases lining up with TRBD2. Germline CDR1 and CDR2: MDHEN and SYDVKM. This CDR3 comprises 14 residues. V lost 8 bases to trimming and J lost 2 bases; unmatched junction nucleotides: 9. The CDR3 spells CASREAGRTYEQYF. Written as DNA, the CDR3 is TGTGCCAGCCGGGAGGCGGGGCGGACCTACGAGCAGTACTTC.

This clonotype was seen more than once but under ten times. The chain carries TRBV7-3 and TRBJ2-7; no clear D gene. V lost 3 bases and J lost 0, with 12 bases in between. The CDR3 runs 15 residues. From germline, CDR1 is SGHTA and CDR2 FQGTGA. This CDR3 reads CASSFQNKPSYEQYF. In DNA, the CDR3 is TGTGCCAGCAGCTTCCAGAATAAACCCTCCTACGAGCAGTACTTC. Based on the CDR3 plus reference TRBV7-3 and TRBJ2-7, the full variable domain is GAGVSQTPSNKVTEKGKYVELRCDPISGHTALYWYRQSLGQGPEFLIYFQGTGAADDSGLPNDRFFAVRPEGSVSTLKIQRTERGDSAVYLCASSFQNKPSYEQYFGPGTRLTVT.

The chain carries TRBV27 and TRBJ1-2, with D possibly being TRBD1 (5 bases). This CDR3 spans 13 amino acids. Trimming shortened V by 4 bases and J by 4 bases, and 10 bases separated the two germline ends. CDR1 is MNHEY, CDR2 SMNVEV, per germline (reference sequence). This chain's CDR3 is CASSSRDAYGYTF. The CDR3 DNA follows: TGTGCCAGCAGTTCACGGGACGCCTATGGCTACACCTTC.

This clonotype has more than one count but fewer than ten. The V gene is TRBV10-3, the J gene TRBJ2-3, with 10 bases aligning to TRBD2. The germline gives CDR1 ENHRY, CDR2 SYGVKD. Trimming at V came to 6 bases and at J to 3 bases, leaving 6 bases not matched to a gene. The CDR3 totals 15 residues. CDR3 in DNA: TGTGCCATCAGGGGAGGACTAGCGGCAACAGATACGCAGTATTTT. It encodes CAIRGGLAATDTQYF.

The CDR3 region is CASRPTGGGNTIYF. The CDR3 nucleotides read TGTGCCAGCAGACCCACAGGGGGAGGAAACACCATATATTTT. The chain uses TRBV7-2 and TRBJ1-3, with TRBD1 identical over 8 bases. After removal of 6 bases from V and 4 bases from J, the junction contained 5 bases not matched to a gene. The CDR3 has 14 residues. Per the germline V gene, CDR1 is SGHTA and CDR2 is FQGNSA.

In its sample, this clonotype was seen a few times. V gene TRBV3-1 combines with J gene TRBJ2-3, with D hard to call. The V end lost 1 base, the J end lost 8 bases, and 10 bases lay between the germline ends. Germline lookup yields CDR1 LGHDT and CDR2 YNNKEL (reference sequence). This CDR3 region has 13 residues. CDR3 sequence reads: CASSQGFLGTQYF. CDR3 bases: TGTGCCAGCAGCCAAGGATTTTTAGGTACGCAGTATTTT.

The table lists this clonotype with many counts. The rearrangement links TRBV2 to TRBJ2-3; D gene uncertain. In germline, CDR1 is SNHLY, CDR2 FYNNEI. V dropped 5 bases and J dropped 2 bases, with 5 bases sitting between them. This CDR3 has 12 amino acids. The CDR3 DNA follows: TGTGCCAGCAGTAGCGACACAGATACGCAGTATTTT. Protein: CASSSDTDTQYF.

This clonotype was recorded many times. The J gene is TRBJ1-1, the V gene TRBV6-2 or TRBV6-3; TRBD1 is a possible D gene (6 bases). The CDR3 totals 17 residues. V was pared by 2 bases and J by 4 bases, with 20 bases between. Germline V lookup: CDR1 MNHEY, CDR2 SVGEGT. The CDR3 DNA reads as TGTGCCAGCAGTTACGGTGGAGGGGGACGGAGGGGCACTGAAGCTTTCTTT. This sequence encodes CASSYGGGGRRGTEAFF.

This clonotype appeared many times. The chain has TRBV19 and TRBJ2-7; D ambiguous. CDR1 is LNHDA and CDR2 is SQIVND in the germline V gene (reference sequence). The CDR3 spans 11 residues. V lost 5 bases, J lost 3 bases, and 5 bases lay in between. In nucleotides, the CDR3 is TGTGCCAGTAGTTATAACTACGAGCAGTACTTC. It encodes CASSYNYEQYF.

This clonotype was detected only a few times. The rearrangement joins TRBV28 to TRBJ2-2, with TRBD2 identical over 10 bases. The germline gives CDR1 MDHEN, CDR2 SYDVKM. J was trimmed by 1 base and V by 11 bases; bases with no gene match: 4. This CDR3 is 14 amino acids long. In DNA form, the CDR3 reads TGTGCCGCAAGACTAGCGGGGAACACCGGGGAGCTGTTTTTT. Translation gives CAARLAGNTGELFF.

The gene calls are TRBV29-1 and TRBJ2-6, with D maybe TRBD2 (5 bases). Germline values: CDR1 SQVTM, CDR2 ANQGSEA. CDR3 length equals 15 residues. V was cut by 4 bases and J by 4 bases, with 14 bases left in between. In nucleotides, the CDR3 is TGCAGCGTTGCGCTTGGACTGGAGGGGGCCAACGTCCTGACTTTC. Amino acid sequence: CSVALGLEGANVLTF.